This is a list of T cell receptor beta chains from one sample in a study of blood T cell repertoires in COVID-19. This table comes from immunoSEQ multiplex PCR, and its TCRdb copy is limited to in-frame clones, with some not included. In the table there are roughly 700,000 clones, 70% to 90% of which are singletons. The material sequenced was peripheral blood. Receptors were obtained from a woman in her late teens or twenties with acute or convalescent COVID-19. The CDR3 runs from the conserved cysteine through the conserved F or W. The order of the fields is J gene, clone size, D gene, V gene, CDR3 protein, CDR3 DNA. The D gene is left open where the match is weak. Some rows have no size entry. The others give once, few or many, or a class for an expanded clone.

j_call: TRBJ1-1; clone_size: NA; d_call: TRBD1; v_call: TRBV5-6; cdr3_aa: CASSLVDRLNTEAFF; cdr3_nt: TGTGCCAGCAGCTTGGTGGACAGGTTGAACACTGAAGCTTTCTTT
j_call: TRBJ1-5; clone_size: NA; d_call: NA; v_call: TRBV28; cdr3_aa: CASQEGVDNQPQHF; cdr3_nt: TGTGCCAGCCAAGAAGGGGTAGACAATCAGCCCCAGCATTTT
j_call: TRBJ2-7; clone_size: NA; d_call: TRBD1; v_call: TRBV6-2/TRBV6-3; cdr3_aa: CASSYRDRGAYEQYF; cdr3_nt: TGTGCCAGCAGTTACCGGGACAGGGGGGCCTACGAGCAGTACTTC
j_call: TRBJ1-1; clone_size: NA; d_call: NA; v_call: TRBV21-1; cdr3_aa: CASSKLAGRMNTEAFF; cdr3_nt: TGTGCCAGCAGCAAATTAGCGGGACGGATGAACACTGAAGCTTTCTTT
j_call: TRBJ2-7; clone_size: NA; d_call: TRBD1; v_call: TRBV20-1; cdr3_aa: CSASRRGGNSYEQYF; cdr3_nt: TGCAGTGCTAGTAGGAGAGGGGGCAACTCCTACGAGCAGTACTTC
j_call: TRBJ2-3; clone_size: NA; d_call: TRBD1; v_call: TRBV7-6; cdr3_aa: CASSLPGTGGADTQYF; cdr3_nt: TGTGCCAGCAGCTTACCCGGGACAGGGGGCGCGGATACGCAGTATTTT
j_call: TRBJ2-7; clone_size: NA; d_call: TRBD1; v_call: TRBV18; cdr3_aa: CASSALPSGTEARQYF; cdr3_nt: TGTGCCAGCTCAGCGCTACCTTCCGGGACAGAGGCCAGACAGTACTTC
j_call: TRBJ1-1; clone_size: few; d_call: NA; v_call: TRBV21-1; cdr3_aa: CASSNEGENTEAFF; cdr3_nt: TGTGCCAGCAGCAACGAGGGGGAGAACACTGAAGCTTTCTTT
j_call: TRBJ1-1; clone_size: NA; d_call: NA; v_call: TRBV5-1; cdr3_aa: CASSFDWNTEAFF; cdr3_nt: TGCGCCAGCAGTTTTGACTGGAACACTGAAGCTTTCTTT
j_call: TRBJ1-4; clone_size: NA; d_call: NA; v_call: TRBV12-5; cdr3_aa: CASGLTGTLSEKLFF; cdr3_nt: TGTGCTAGTGGCCTTACCGGGACTCTAAGCGAAAAACTGTTTTTT
j_call: TRBJ1-6; clone_size: NA; d_call: NA; v_call: TRBV13; cdr3_aa: CASNSLSGSYNSPLHF; cdr3_nt: TGTGCCAGCAACAGCCTAAGCGGCTCCTATAATTCACCCCTCCACTTT
j_call: TRBJ1-6; clone_size: NA; d_call: TRBD1; v_call: TRBV27; cdr3_aa: CASSQDTGGNSPLHF; cdr3_nt: TGTGCCAGCAGTCAGGACACAGGGGGGAATTCACCCCTCCACTTT
j_call: TRBJ2-6; clone_size: NA; d_call: TRBD2; v_call: TRBV28; cdr3_aa: CASSLERGALSGANVLTF; cdr3_nt: TGTGCCAGCAGTTTAGAGCGGGGGGCCCTCTCTGGGGCCAACGTCCTGACTTTC
j_call: TRBJ2-1; clone_size: NA; d_call: TRBD2; v_call: TRBV5-1; cdr3_aa: CASSPYRVATSGGNEQFF; cdr3_nt: TGCGCCAGCAGCCCTTATCGGGTAGCGACTAGCGGGGGCAATGAGCAGTTCTTC
j_call: TRBJ2-7; clone_size: NA; d_call: TRBD1; v_call: TRBV7-2; cdr3_aa: CASSLATGGLQYF; cdr3_nt: TGTGCCAGCAGCTTAGCGACAGGGGGCCTGCAGTACTTC
j_call: TRBJ2-1; clone_size: NA; d_call: NA; v_call: TRBV4-3; cdr3_aa: CASSQVLSGGGDEQFF; cdr3_nt: TGCGCCAGCAGCCAAGTTCTTTCCGGGGGAGGAGATGAGCAGTTCTTC
j_call: TRBJ1-1; clone_size: NA; d_call: NA; v_call: TRBV18; cdr3_aa: CASSPSGGGVDTEAFF; cdr3_nt: TGTGCCAGCTCCCCAAGCGGGGGCGGGGTCGACACTGAAGCTTTCTTT
j_call: TRBJ2-5; clone_size: NA; d_call: NA; v_call: TRBV7-6; cdr3_aa: CASSFWDSARAQYF; cdr3_nt: TGTGCCAGCAGCTTTTGGGACTCCGCCAGGGCCCAGTACTTC
j_call: TRBJ2-2; clone_size: NA; d_call: TRBD2; v_call: TRBV18; cdr3_aa: CASSPRGGTGELFF; cdr3_nt: TGTGCCAGCTCACCACGGGGGGGCACCGGGGAGCTGTTTTTT
j_call: TRBJ1-1; clone_size: NA; d_call: TRBD1; v_call: TRBV29-1; cdr3_aa: CSVRRDRGIQGAFF; cdr3_nt: TGCAGCGTGCGGAGGGACAGGGGGATTCAGGGAGCTTTCTTT
j_call: TRBJ1-2; clone_size: NA; d_call: TRBD1; v_call: TRBV6-5; cdr3_aa: CASSLTGMYGYTF; cdr3_nt: TGTGCCAGCAGTCTGACAGGGATGTATGGCTACACCTTC
j_call: TRBJ1-6; clone_size: NA; d_call: NA; v_call: TRBV3-1/TRBV3-2; cdr3_aa: CASKNGGGSSPLHF; cdr3_nt: TGTGCCAGCAAAAACGGGGGTGGGAGTTCACCCCTCCACTTT
j_call: TRBJ1-2; clone_size: NA; d_call: TRBD1; v_call: TRBV5-5; cdr3_aa: CASSPGQLNYGYTF; cdr3_nt: TGTGCCAGCAGCCCGGGACAGCTAAACTATGGCTACACCTTC
j_call: TRBJ1-4; clone_size: NA; d_call: NA; v_call: TRBV5-1; cdr3_aa: CASSPGVREKLFF; cdr3_nt: TGCGCCAGCAGCCCCGGGGTGAGGGAAAAACTGTTTTTT
j_call: TRBJ2-1; clone_size: NA; d_call: NA; v_call: TRBV27; cdr3_aa: CASSLNGGINEQFF; cdr3_nt: TGTGCCAGCAGTTTAAACGGCGGGATAAATGAGCAGTTCTTC
j_call: TRBJ1-2; clone_size: NA; d_call: TRBD1; v_call: TRBV5-5; cdr3_aa: CASSSFRQGSYGYTF; cdr3_nt: TGTGCCAGCAGCTCCTTCAGACAGGGGTCATATGGCTACACCTTC
j_call: TRBJ2-7; clone_size: NA; d_call: NA; v_call: TRBV11-1; cdr3_aa: CASSLNRAREQYF; cdr3_nt: TGTGCCAGCAGCTTAAACAGGGCTCGAGAGCAGTACTTC
j_call: TRBJ1-1; clone_size: NA; d_call: TRBD1; v_call: TRBV6-5; cdr3_aa: CASRLDRGRNTEAFF; cdr3_nt: TGTGCCAGCAGATTGGACAGGGGCAGAAACACTGAAGCTTTCTTT
j_call: TRBJ2-5; clone_size: NA; d_call: NA; v_call: TRBV29-1; cdr3_aa: CSATKGGPETQYF; cdr3_nt: TGCAGCGCTACGAAGGGGGGGCCAGAGACCCAGTACTTC
j_call: TRBJ2-1; clone_size: once; d_call: NA; v_call: TRBV5-1; cdr3_aa: CASSDTINEQFF; cdr3_nt: TGCGCCAGCAGCGACACAATAAATGAGCAGTTCTTC
j_call: TRBJ1-2; clone_size: NA; d_call: NA; v_call: TRBV5-6; cdr3_aa: CASSPLEGGGGYGYTF; cdr3_nt: TGTGCCAGCAGCCCGTTAGAAGGAGGGGGGGGCTATGGCTACACCTTC
j_call: TRBJ1-2; clone_size: NA; d_call: TRBD1; v_call: TRBV30; cdr3_aa: CAFSSDRGGGYTF; cdr3_nt: TGTGCCTTCTCCTCGGACAGGGGAGGTGGCTACACCTTC
j_call: TRBJ2-2; clone_size: NA; d_call: TRBD2; v_call: TRBV7-3; cdr3_aa: CASSLTAPGGGGIGELFF; cdr3_nt: TGTGCCAGCAGCTTAACGGCCCCAGGAGGCGGGGGAATCGGGGAGCTGTTTTTT
j_call: TRBJ2-1; clone_size: NA; d_call: TRBD2; v_call: TRBV4-1; cdr3_aa: CASSPQRGEENEQFF; cdr3_nt: TGCGCCAGCAGCCCCCAGCGGGGCGAGGAGAATGAGCAGTTCTTC
j_call: TRBJ1-2; clone_size: NA; d_call: NA; v_call: TRBV30; cdr3_aa: CAWSGSRGGYTF; cdr3_nt: TGTGCCTGGAGTGGGTCCAGGGGCGGCTACACCTTC
j_call: TRBJ2-7; clone_size: NA; d_call: NA; v_call: TRBV18; cdr3_aa: CASSPPGQGTYEQYF; cdr3_nt: TGTGCCAGCTCACCACCGGGACAAGGGACCTACGAGCAGTACTTC
j_call: TRBJ1-6; clone_size: NA; d_call: TRBD1; v_call: TRBV5-4; cdr3_aa: CASSPDRDSPLHF; cdr3_nt: TGTGCCAGCAGCCCGGACAGGGATTCACCCCTCCACTTT
j_call: TRBJ1-5; clone_size: NA; d_call: NA; v_call: TRBV24-1; cdr3_aa: CATSDPGQPNQPQHF; cdr3_nt: TGTGCCACCAGTGACCCCGGACAGCCTAATCAGCCCCAGCATTTT
j_call: TRBJ2-1; clone_size: NA; d_call: TRBD2; v_call: TRBV18; cdr3_aa: CASSPLAGGPNNEQFF; cdr3_nt: TGTGCCAGCTCACCCTTAGCGGGGGGACCAAACAATGAGCAGTTCTTC
j_call: TRBJ1-1; clone_size: NA; d_call: TRBD1; v_call: TRBV2; cdr3_aa: CASSDNPGQRNTEAFF; cdr3_nt: TGTGCCAGCAGTGATAATCCGGGACAGAGGAACACTGAAGCTTTCTTT
j_call: TRBJ1-2; clone_size: once; d_call: TRBD1; v_call: TRBV5-1; cdr3_aa: CASSRDRRYGYTF; cdr3_nt: TGCGCCAGCAGCCGGGACAGGAGGTATGGCTACACCTTC